The clone carrying this TCR beta chain was recorded many times. It was with a sample-barcoded 5' primer and a J-beta primer mix that a second PCR of about 6 to 12 cycles was run. The authors tagged each cDNA molecule using a template-switch adaptor with 12 random nucleotides. Each CDR3 protein is one row after TCRdb ran MiXCR on the 5' RACE reads. The table lists some 710,000 distinct CDR3 sequences, roughly 46% of them singletons. The sample belongs to a study of blood T cells in healthy people across ages. Germline CDR1 SGHTA, CDR2 FQGNSA. Trimming shortened V by 0 bases and J by 7 bases, and 18 bases separated the two germline ends. The CDR3 is made up of 16 amino acids.

This clonotype was obtained from a man older than 75 in good health. V and J are TRBV7-2 and TRBJ2-5; D is perhaps TRBD2 (5 bases). The specimen sequenced was blood. In DNA, the CDR3 is TGTGCCAGCAGCTTAGCGCATTCAAGCGGCCTGGGGACCCAGTACTTC. It yields the protein CASSLAHSSGLGTQYF.